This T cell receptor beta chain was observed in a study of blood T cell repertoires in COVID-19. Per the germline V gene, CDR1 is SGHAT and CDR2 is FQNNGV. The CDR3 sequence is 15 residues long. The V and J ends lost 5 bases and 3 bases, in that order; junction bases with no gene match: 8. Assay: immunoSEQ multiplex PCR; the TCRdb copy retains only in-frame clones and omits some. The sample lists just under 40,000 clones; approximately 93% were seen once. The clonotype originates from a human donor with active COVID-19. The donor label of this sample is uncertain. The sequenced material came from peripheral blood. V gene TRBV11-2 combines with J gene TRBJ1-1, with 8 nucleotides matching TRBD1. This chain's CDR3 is CASSQPLQGDTEAFF. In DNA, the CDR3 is TGTGCCAGCAGCCAACCCCTACAGGGGGACACTGAAGCTTTCTTT.